The rows below give T cell receptor beta chains drawn from one sample of a study of OX40 agonist ivuxolimab in advanced cancers. The repertoire was sequenced with immunoSEQ multiplex PCR; TCRdb's copy has only in-frame clones and lacks some. The sample includes over 25,000 clones, roughly 87% of them seen just once. Sequencing used CD4+ or CD8+ T cells sorted from blood, obtained in a trial of the OX40 agonist ivuxolimab. These receptor sequences come from an adult with an advanced solid tumor such as melanoma, head and neck, liver or kidney cancer. Each CDR3 is given with its conserved first and last residue. The D gene is left open where the match is weak. For some rows the clone size is stated as once, few or many, or as a class when expanded; others skip it.

V	D	size	J	CDR3	DNA
TRBV19	.	.	TRBJ2-5	CASSWTGPETQYF	TGTGCCAGTAGTTGGACGGGACCGGAGACCCAGTACTTC
TRBV12-2	.	.	TRBJ1-1	CASRLETGGTEAFF	TGTGCAAGTCGCCTGGAGACAGGGGGGACTGAAGCTTTCTTT
TRBV11-2	TRBD1	.	TRBJ1-1	CASRFGTGGSEAFF	TGTGCCAGCAGGTTCGGGACAGGGGGTTCTGAAGCTTTCTTT
TRBV29-1	.	once	TRBJ1-2	CSVEDRTNYGYTF	TGCAGCGTTGAAGACCGAACTAACTATGGCTACACCTTC
TRBV5-1	TRBD1	.	TRBJ1-4	CASSLLWQGAGEKLFF	TGCGCCAGCAGCCTTCTATGGCAGGGGGCTGGTGAAAAACTGTTTTTT
TRBV28	.	.	TRBJ1-3	CASSLDHRTPSSGNTIYF	TGTGCCAGCAGTTTAGACCACCGGACACCCAGCTCTGGAAACACCATATATTTT
TRBV13	.	.	TRBJ1-4	CASGTGNEKLFF	TGTGCCAGTGGGACGGGTAATGAAAAACTGTTTTTT
TRBV30	.	.	TRBJ1-2	CAWSSRDDYGYTF	TGTGCCTGGAGTAGCAGGGATGACTATGGCTACACCTTC
TRBV4-1	.	.	TRBJ1-3	CASSQGEAVVSGNTIYF	TGCGCCAGCAGCCAAGGCGAGGCTGTGGTATCTGGAAACACCATATATTTT
TRBV11-2	.	.	TRBJ2-7	CASTPRAGAYEQYF	TGTGCCAGCACCCCCCGGGCAGGGGCGTACGAGCAGTACTTC
TRBV9	TRBD1	.	TRBJ2-5	CASSASTGVETQYF	TGTGCCAGCAGCGCCTCGACAGGGGTAGAGACCCAGTACTTC
TRBV7-3	TRBD1	.	TRBJ1-2	CASSSGQGALSYTF	TGTGCCAGCAGCTCGGGACAGGGGGCCTTAAGCTACACCTTC
TRBV11-1	.	.	TRBJ2-7	CASSSTGTGSSYEQYF	TGTGCCAGCAGCTCGACCGGGACGGGGAGCTCCTACGAGCAGTACTTC
TRBV7-2	.	.	TRBJ2-5	CASSPRDDQETQYF	TGTGCCAGCAGCCCCCGGGACGATCAAGAGACCCAGTACTTC
TRBV11-2	.	once	TRBJ1-3	CASSLVGSTSSPGNTIYF	TGTGCCAGCAGCTTAGTAGGTTCAACTAGTAGCCCTGGAAACACCATATATTTT
TRBV4-3	TRBD1	.	TRBJ1-2	CASSPGQFYGYTF	TGCGCCAGCAGCCCGGGACAGTTCTATGGCTACACCTTC
TRBV6-6	TRBD2	.	TRBJ2-4	CASSYQRGIQYF	TGTGCCAGCAGTTACCAGCGGGGCATTCAGTACTTC
TRBV7-9	.	.	TRBJ2-5	CASSYAGESVEQYF	TGTGCCAGCAGTTACGCAGGGGAATCGGTGGAGCAGTACTTC
TRBV19	TRBD2	.	TRBJ2-7	CASSTGGEPAYEQYF	TGTGCCAGTAGTACGGGAGGGGAACCCGCCTACGAGCAGTACTTC
TRBV19	.	.	TRBJ2-1	CASSPSYNEQFF	TGTGCCAGCTCCCCTTCCTACAATGAGCAGTTCTTC
TRBV5-1	.	many	TRBJ1-2	CASSLADGTYGYTF	TGCGCCAGCAGCTTGGCGGACGGTACCTATGGCTACACCTTC
TRBV6-1	.	.	TRBJ1-1	CASSPRGGGTEAFF	TGTGCCAGCAGCCCTCGGGGGGGAGGCACTGAAGCTTTCTTT
TRBV4-2	TRBD1	medium-sized	TRBJ2-7	CASSQDPGQGADEQYF	TGTGCCAGCAGCCAAGATCCGGGACAGGGGGCGGACGAGCAGTACTTC
TRBV4-1	TRBD2	.	TRBJ2-3	CASSHRLATDTQYF	TGCGCCAGCAGCCATCGACTAGCTACAGATACGCAGTATTTT
TRBV7-9	.	.	TRBJ2-7	CASSGGDSYEQYF	TGTGCCAGCAGCGGGGGCGACTCCTACGAGCAGTACTTC
TRBV6-6	TRBD1	.	TRBJ2-7	CASSYMDRGYEQYF	TGTGCCAGCAGTTATATGGACAGGGGATACGAGCAGTACTTC
TRBV14	.	.	TRBJ2-2	CASSRDPAIWNTGELFF	TGTGCCAGCAGCCGGGATCCAGCCATCTGGAACACCGGGGAGCTGTTTTTT
TRBV27	TRBD1	once	TRBJ2-3	CASSLYRGDTQYF	TGTGCCAGCAGTTTGTACAGGGGAGATACGCAGTATTTT
TRBV4-3	TRBD1	.	TRBJ1-4	CASSQDYRGLNEKLFF	TGCGCCAGCAGCCAAGATTACAGGGGCCTTAATGAAAAACTGTTTTTT
TRBV27	.	.	TRBJ1-2	CASSLLWNRFNYGYTF	TGTGCCAGCAGTTTATTATGGAACAGATTTAACTATGGCTACACCTTC
TRBV29-1	.	.	TRBJ2-7	CSVEGEGDRSYEQYF	TGCAGCGTTGAGGGGGAGGGGGACAGATCCTACGAGCAGTACTTC
TRBV7-9	.	.	TRBJ2-1	CASSPPGALANEQFF	TGTGCCAGCAGCCCCCCTGGGGCCCTCGCCAATGAGCAGTTCTTC
TRBV19	.	.	TRBJ2-7	CASSMGHLGSYEQYF	TGTGCCAGTAGTATGGGACACCTTGGCTCCTACGAGCAGTACTTC
TRBV28	TRBD1	.	TRBJ1-2	CASSLDDRDRGYTF	TGTGCCAGCAGTCTCGACGACAGGGATAGAGGCTACACCTTC
TRBV7-9	.	.	TRBJ1-4	CASSSTGQIEKLFF	TGTGCCAGCAGCTCGACAGGACAGATTGAAAAACTGTTTTTT
TRBV5-1	TRBD1	.	TRBJ2-7	CASSLDGTGPYEQYF	TGCGCCAGCAGCTTGGATGGGACAGGCCCCTACGAGCAGTACTTC